A single sample gave rise to the 5 T cell receptor beta chains below, sequenced in a study of cytomegalovirus exposure and HLA in healthy donors. Primers included in the PCR were 60 Vbeta and 13 Jbeta primers. Some clones are missing from TCRdb's copy, which holds only in-frame ones; the method was immunoSEQ multiplex PCR. Altogether 150,000 to 200,000 clones are present, over 70% being singletons, with the ten largest covering 7%. Sequencing was done on a sample of PBMCs. The receptor set was obtained from a woman between 35 and 50 years old in good health and CMV-seropositive.

The J gene is TRBJ2-1, the V gene TRBV19; a weak D match, TRBD2 (7 bases). V shed 4 bases and J shed 7 bases, with 23 bases lying between them. CDR1 and CDR2 from the germline V gene are LNHDA and SQIVND (reference sequence). This CDR3 is built from 17 residues. The CDR3 sequence is CASSTPKARGPRNEQFF. CDR3 in DNA: TGTGCCAGTAGTACCCCTAAGGCGCGGGGGCCAAGGAATGAGCAGTTCTTC.

The chain joins TRBV7-9 to TRBJ2-7; D unresolved. Trimming took 2 bases from V and 3 from J, leaving 8 bases between them. The germline V gene encodes CDR1 SEHNR and CDR2 FQNEAQ (reference sequence). The CDR3 consists of 13 residues. CDR3 loop: CASSLYPFYEQYF. CDR3 coding DNA: TGTGCCAGCAGCTTATATCCCTTCTACGAGCAGTACTTC.

V is TRBV4-3 and J is TRBJ2-7, with 10 positions matching TRBD2. The CDR3 totals 17 residues. Germline CDR1 and CDR2: LGHNA and YSLEER. Unmatched junction bases numbered 8, after V lost 0 bases and J lost 3 bases. The CDR3 here is CASSQDHERGGIYEQYF. CDR3 nucleotide sequence: TGCGCCAGCAGCCAAGATCACGAGCGGGGGGGAATCTACGAGCAGTACTTC.

The rearrangement uses TRBV10-3 and TRBJ2-5; 7 bases align to TRBD1. Germline CDR1 is ENHRY and CDR2 is SYGVKD. The CDR3 has 13 residues. Losses at the gene ends were 6 bases for V and 3 bases for J; bases not matched to a gene: 4. This chain's CDR3 is CAISLDREETQYF. CDR3 in DNA: TGTGCCATCAGCCTCGACAGGGAAGAGACCCAGTACTTC.

The chain is built from TRBV19 and TRBJ1-6; 7 positions agree with TRBD1. This CDR3 is built from 16 residues. Trimming took 7 bases from V and 8 from J; bases not matched to a gene: 14. Per the germline V gene, CDR1 is LNHDA and CDR2 is SQIVND (reference sequence). The CDR3 nucleotides read TGTGCCAGTAATTCCCCGCCGGGGGACAGATATTCACCCCTCCACTTT. Protein sequence: CASNSPPGDRYSPLHF.